The clone carrying this TCR beta chain was observed at least ten times. CDR1 is KGHSH, CDR2 LQKENI, per germline. The CDR3 spans 14 residues. V dropped 5 bases and J dropped 5 bases, with 13 bases sitting between them. This record comes from a study of blood T cells in healthy people across ages. Through a sample-barcoded 5' primer and a J-beta primer mix, a second PCR was run for roughly 6 to 12 cycles. From the 5' RACE reads, TCRdb called clonotypes with MiXCR, one entry per CDR3 protein. The table includes around 870,000 distinct CDR3 sequences, around 28% detected once. The chain links TRBV18 to TRBJ2-1; D possibly matches TRBD1 or TRBD2 (5 bases each). The TCR sequence derives from a woman aged 80 or older in good health. Sequencing was done on a sample of blood. The CDR3 sequence is CASSSGTADNEQFF. CDR3 sequence (DNA): TGTGCCAGCTCATCGGGGACGGCCGACAATGAGCAGTTCTTC.